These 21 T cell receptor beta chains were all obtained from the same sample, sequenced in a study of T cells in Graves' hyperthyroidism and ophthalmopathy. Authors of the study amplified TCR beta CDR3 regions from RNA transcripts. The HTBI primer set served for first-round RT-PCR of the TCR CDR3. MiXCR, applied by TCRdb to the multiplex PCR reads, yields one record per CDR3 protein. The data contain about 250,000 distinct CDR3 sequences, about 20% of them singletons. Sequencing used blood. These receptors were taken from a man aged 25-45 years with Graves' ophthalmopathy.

CDR3 DNA: TGTGCCAGCAGTTCGGGCGTTGGTGGCACTGAAGCTTTCTTT. Amino acids: CASSSGVGGTEAFF. The chain is built from TRBV27 and TRBJ1-1; D is uncertain. This CDR3 comprises 14 residues. The germline V and J ends were trimmed by 4 bases and 4 bases, with 13 bases remaining between them. Germline CDR1 MNHEY, CDR2 SMNVEV (reference sequence).

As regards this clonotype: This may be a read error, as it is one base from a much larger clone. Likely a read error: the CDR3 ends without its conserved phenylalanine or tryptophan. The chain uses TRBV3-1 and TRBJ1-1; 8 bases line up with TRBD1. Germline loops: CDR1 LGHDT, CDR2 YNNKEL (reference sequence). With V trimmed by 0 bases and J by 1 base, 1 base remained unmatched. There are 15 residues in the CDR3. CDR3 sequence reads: CASSQEGQGNTEAFL. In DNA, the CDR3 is TGTGCCAGCAGCCAAGAAGGACAGGGGAACACTGAAGCTTTCCTT.

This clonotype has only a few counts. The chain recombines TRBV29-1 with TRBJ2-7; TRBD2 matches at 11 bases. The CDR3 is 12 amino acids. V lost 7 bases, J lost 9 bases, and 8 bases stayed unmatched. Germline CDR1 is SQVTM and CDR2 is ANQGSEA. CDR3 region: CSARTSGRWQYF. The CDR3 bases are TGCAGCGCACGGACTAGCGGGCGGTGGCAGTACTTC.

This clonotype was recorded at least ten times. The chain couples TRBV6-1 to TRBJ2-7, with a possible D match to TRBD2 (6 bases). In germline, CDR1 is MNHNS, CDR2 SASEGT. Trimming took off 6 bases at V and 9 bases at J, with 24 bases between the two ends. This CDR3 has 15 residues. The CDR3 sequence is CASSPYVEGTMGQYF. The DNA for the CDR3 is TGTGCCAGCAGCCCCTACGTGGAGGGTACGATGGGGCAGTACTTC.

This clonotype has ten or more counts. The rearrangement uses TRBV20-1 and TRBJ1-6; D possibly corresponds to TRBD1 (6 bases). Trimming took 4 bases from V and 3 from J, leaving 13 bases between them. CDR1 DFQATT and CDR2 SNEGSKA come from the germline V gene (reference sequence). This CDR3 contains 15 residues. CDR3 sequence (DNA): TGCAGTGCTATGAACAGGGCGGGCTATAATTCACCCCTCCACTTT. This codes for CSAMNRAGYNSPLHF.

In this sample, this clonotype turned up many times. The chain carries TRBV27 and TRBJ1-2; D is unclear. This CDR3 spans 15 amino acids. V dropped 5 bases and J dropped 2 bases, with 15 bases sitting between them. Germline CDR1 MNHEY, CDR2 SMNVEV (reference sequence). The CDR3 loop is CASSTRQGKNYGYTF. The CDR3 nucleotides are TGTGCCAGCAGTACTAGACAAGGGAAAAACTATGGCTACACCTTC.

CDR3 sequence (DNA): TGTGCCAGCAGCCAAGAAACAGGGGCAATGAACACTGAAGCTTTCTTT. Translated, it gives CASSQETGAMNTEAFF. J is TRBJ1-1 and V is TRBV3-1; 7 positions match TRBD1. Germline CDR1 reads LGHDT; CDR2 reads YNNKEL (reference sequence). J lost 0 bases, V lost 0 bases, and 4 bases had no gene match. The CDR3 is 16 amino acids.

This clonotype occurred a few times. The CDR3 region is CSAPGRKGAGANYGYTF. CDR3 DNA: TGCAGTGCCCCCGGGCGGAAAGGTGCCGGGGCTAACTATGGCTACACCTTC. The J gene is TRBJ1-2, the V gene TRBV20-1; D remains ambiguous. The V gene lost 6 bases and the J gene lost 0 bases, with 23 bases spanning the gap. Germline V gene lookup returns CDR1 DFQATT and CDR2 SNEGSKA (reference sequence). The CDR3 is made up of 17 amino acids.

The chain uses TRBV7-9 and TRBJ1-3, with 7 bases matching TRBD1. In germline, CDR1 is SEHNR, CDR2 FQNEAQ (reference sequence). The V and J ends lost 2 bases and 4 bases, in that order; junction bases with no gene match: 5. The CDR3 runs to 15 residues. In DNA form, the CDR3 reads TGTGCCAGCAGCTTATCCCGGGACAGAGGAAACACCATATATTTT. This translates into CASSLSRDRGNTIYF.

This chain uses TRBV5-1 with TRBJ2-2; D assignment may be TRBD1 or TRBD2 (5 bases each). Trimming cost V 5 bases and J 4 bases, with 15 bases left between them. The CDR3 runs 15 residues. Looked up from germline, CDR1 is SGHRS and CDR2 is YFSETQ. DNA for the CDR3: TGCGCCAGCAGAATCACAGGAGGTGGCACCGGGGAGCTGTTTTTT. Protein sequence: CASRITGGGTGELFF. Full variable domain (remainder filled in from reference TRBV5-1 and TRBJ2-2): KAGVTQTPRYLIKTRGQQVTLSCSPISGHRSVSWYQQTPGQGLQFLFEYFSETQRNKGNFPGRFSGRQFSNSRSEMNVSTLELGDSALYLCASRITGGGTGELFFGEGSRLTVL.

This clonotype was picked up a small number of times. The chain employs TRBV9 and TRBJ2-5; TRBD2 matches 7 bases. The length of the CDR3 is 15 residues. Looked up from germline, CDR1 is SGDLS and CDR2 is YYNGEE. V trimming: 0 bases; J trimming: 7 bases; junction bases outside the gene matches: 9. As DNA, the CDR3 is TGTGCCAGCAGCGTAGGCCCCGACCGGGGGGTGACCCAGTACTTC. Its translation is CASSVGPDRGVTQYF. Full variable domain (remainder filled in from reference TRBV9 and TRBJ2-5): DSGVTQTPKHLITATGQRVTLRCSPRSGDLSVYWYQQSLDQGLQFLIQYYNGEERAKGNILERFSAQQFPDLHSELNLSSLELGDSALYFCASSVGPDRGVTQYFGPGTRLLVL.

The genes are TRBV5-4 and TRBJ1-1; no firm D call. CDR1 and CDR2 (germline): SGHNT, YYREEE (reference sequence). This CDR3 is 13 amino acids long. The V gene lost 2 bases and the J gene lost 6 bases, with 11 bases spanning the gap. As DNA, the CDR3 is TGTGCCAGCAGCTTAAGGAAAAGACCTGAAGCTTTCTTT. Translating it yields CASSLRKRPEAFF.

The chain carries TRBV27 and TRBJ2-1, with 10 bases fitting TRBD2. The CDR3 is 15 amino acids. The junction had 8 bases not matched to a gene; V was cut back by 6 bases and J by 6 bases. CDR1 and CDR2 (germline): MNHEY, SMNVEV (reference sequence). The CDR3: CASSRLAGDFNEQFF. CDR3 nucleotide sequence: TGTGCCAGCAGCCGTCTAGCGGGGGACTTCAATGAGCAGTTCTTC.

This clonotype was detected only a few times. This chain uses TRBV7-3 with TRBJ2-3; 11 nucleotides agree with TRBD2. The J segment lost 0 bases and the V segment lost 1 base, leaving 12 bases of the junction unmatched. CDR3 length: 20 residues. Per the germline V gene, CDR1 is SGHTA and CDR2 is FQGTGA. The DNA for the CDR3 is TGTGCCAGCAGCTTAAGTCTAGCGGGAGGAGGGCTGATTAGCACAGATACGCAGTATTTT. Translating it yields CASSLSLAGGGLISTDTQYF. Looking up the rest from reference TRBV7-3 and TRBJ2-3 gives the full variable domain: GAGVSQTPSNKVTEKGKYVELRCDPISGHTALYWYRQSLGQGPEFLIYFQGTGAADDSGLPNDRFFAVRPEGSVSTLKIQRTERGDSAVYLCASSLSLAGGGLISTDTQYFGPGTRLTVL.

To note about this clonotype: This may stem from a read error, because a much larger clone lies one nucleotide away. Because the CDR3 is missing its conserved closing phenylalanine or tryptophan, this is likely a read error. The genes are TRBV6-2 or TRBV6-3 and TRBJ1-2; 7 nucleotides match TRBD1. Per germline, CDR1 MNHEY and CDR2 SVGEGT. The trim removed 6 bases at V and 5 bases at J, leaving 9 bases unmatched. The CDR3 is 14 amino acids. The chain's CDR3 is CASRTRDSLYGYTL. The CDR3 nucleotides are TGTGCCAGCAGAACAAGGGACAGCTTATATGGCTACACCCTC.

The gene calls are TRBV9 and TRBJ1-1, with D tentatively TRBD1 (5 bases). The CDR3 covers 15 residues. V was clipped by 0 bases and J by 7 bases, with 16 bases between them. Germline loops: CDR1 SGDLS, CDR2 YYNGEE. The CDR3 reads CASSVEAGWEGEAFF. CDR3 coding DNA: TGTGCCAGCAGCGTAGAGGCAGGGTGGGAGGGTGAAGCTTTCTTT.

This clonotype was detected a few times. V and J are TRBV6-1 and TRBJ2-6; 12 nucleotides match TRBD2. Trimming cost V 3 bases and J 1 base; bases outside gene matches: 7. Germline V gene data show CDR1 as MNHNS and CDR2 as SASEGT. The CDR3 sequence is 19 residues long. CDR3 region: CASSDLRTSGMSGANVLTF. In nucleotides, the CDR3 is TGTGCCAGCAGTGACCTCCGGACTAGCGGGATGTCTGGGGCCAACGTCCTGACTTTC.

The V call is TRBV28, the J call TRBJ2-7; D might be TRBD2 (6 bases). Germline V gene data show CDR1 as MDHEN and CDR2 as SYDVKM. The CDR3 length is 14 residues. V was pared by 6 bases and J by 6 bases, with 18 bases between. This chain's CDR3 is CASSPQSTSSEQYF. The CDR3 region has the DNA TGTGCCAGCAGCCCTCAAAGCACTAGCAGCGAGCAGTACTTC.

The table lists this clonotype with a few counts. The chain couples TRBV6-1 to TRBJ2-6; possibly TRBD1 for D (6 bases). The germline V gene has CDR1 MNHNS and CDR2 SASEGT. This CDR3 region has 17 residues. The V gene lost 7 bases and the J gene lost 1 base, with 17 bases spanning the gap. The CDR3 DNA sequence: TGTGCCAGCAAGTTTGGGGGCTCAAGTTCTGGGGCCAACGTCCTGACTTTC. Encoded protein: CASKFGGSSSGANVLTF.

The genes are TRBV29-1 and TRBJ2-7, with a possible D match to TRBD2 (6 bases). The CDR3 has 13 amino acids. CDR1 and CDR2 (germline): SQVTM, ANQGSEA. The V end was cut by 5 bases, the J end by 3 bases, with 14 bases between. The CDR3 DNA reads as TGCAGCGTTTCTGGACTAAGCATCTACGAGCAGTACTTC. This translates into CSVSGLSIYEQYF.

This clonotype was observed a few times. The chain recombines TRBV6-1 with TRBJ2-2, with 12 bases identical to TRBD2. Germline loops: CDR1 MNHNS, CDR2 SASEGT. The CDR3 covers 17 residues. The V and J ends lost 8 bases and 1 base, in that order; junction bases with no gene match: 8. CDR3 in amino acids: CASSSGRVKENTGELFF. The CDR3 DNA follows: TGTGCCAGCTCTAGCGGGAGGGTTAAAGAGAACACCGGGGAGCTGTTTTTT.